What follows are 17 T cell receptor beta chains derived from one specimen sequenced in a study of blood T cell repertoires in COVID-19. Measured with immunoSEQ multiplex PCR; TCRdb has only the in-frame clones, and not every one. The sample has over 250,000 clones, about 87% seen once; the top ten hold 6% to 8%. The sequenced sample was peripheral blood. The receptor source for this set is a woman aged 50 to 60 with COVID-19, enrolled during active disease.

The genes are TRBV19 and TRBJ2-7; TRBD2 agrees at 11 bases. Germline lookup yields CDR1 LNHDA and CDR2 SQIVND (reference sequence). The trim removed 4 bases at V and 4 bases at J, leaving 6 bases unmatched. The CDR3 has 15 residues. The CDR3 nucleotides are TGTGCCAGTAGTAGGGGGACTAGCGGTTCTTACGAGCAGTACTTC. Protein product: CASSRGTSGSYEQYF.

V and J are TRBV11-2 and TRBJ2-1; the D gene is possibly TRBD1 (7 bases). Germline V gene sequence: CDR1 SGHAT, CDR2 FQNNGV. This CDR3 has 15 residues. Trimming left V 4 bases short and J 10 bases short, with 20 bases between. CDR3 bases: TGTGCCAGCAGCTCACGACAGGGAGGTTCCGACGAGCAGTTCTTC. Its translation: CASSSRQGGSDEQFF.

This clone was detected once. The chain is built from TRBV6-2 or TRBV6-3 and TRBJ2-7; D is unclear. CDR3 length: 13 residues. Between the trimmed V and J ends, which lost 2 bases and 1 base, there was a span of 6 bases. The germline CDR1 and CDR2 sequences are MNHEY and SVGEGT. CDR3 nucleotides: TGTGCCAGCAGTTACGAGGCTTCCTACGAGCAGTACTTC. It codes for CASSYEASYEQYF.

The chain is built from TRBV7-3 and TRBJ2-1; no clear D gene. Germline lookup yields CDR1 SGHTA and CDR2 FQGTGA. The CDR3 consists of 14 residues. Trimming shortened V by 3 bases and J by 7 bases, and 13 bases separated the two germline ends. The CDR3, as DNA: TGTGCCAGCAGCTTCCCTGGAGCGAGGAATGAGCAGTTCTTC. The encoded protein is CASSFPGARNEQFF.

The V gene is TRBV4-3, the J gene TRBJ2-1; maybe TRBD2 (5 bases). The V gene's germline CDR1 is LGHNA and CDR2 YSLEER. V was trimmed by 0 bases and J by 4 bases, leaving 13 bases between them. The CDR3 has 16 residues. CDR3 sequence (DNA): TGCGCCAGCAGCCAAGATCTAGTGACTACGTACAATGAGCAGTTCTTC. Its protein product is CASSQDLVTTYNEQFF.

The chain uses TRBV4-2 and TRBJ1-6, with 9 bases matching TRBD1. This CDR3 has 17 residues. The J segment lost 5 bases and the V segment lost 0 bases, leaving 5 bases of the junction unmatched. Germline values: CDR1 LGHNA, CDR2 YNFKEQ. This CDR3 reads CASSQDPWTGDNSPLHF. For the CDR3, the DNA is TGTGCCAGCAGCCAAGATCCCTGGACAGGGGATAATTCACCCCTCCACTTT.

There are a few counts of this clone. The rearrangement uses TRBV7-2 and TRBJ1-2; TRBD1 matches at 7 bases. The CDR3 totals 16 residues. CDR1 is SGHTA, CDR2 FQGNSA, per germline. V lost 5 bases to trimming and J lost 0 bases; unmatched junction nucleotides: 9. The CDR3 is CASSPFAGTANYGYTF. DNA for the CDR3: TGTGCCAGCAGCCCCTTCGCCGGGACAGCTAACTATGGCTACACCTTC.

V and J are TRBV24-1 and TRBJ2-7; D remains ambiguous. The CDR3 is 13 amino acids. Germline lookup yields CDR1 KGHDR and CDR2 SFDVKD. Trimming took off 9 bases at V and 3 bases at J, with 14 bases between the two ends. The CDR3 DNA follows: TGTGCCACCCAAAAAAGCGAAGACTACGAGCAGTACTTC. As protein: CATQKSEDYEQYF.

The chain recombines TRBV29-1 with TRBJ2-1, with 14 bases fitting TRBD2. The CDR3 runs 14 residues. Germline assignment: CDR1 SQVTM and CDR2 ANQGSEA. Trimming at V came to 8 bases and at J to 10 bases, leaving 10 bases not matched to a gene. The CDR3 is CSTKGLAGVREQFF. CDR3 bases: TGCAGCACAAAGGGACTAGCGGGAGTCAGGGAGCAGTTCTTC.

The chain joins TRBV18 to TRBJ2-7; 9 nucleotides line up with TRBD2. The germline gives CDR1 KGHSH, CDR2 LQKENI. V shed 3 bases, J shed 6 bases, and the junction held 6 bases outside the gene matches. There are 14 residues in the CDR3. The CDR3 region has the DNA TGTGCCAGCTCACCCCTTAGCGGGAGCAGCGAGCAGTACTTC. Protein product: CASSPLSGSSEQYF.

This sequence joins TRBV4-1 and TRBJ2-2; a weak D match, TRBD2 (6 bases). Trimming removed 2 bases from V and 4 bases from J, with 11 bases in between. Germline V CDR1 and CDR2: MGHRA, YSYEKL. There are 15 residues in the CDR3. The CDR3 loop is CASSQRDSFTGELFF. As DNA, the CDR3 is TGCGCCAGCAGCCAAAGGGACTCATTCACCGGGGAGCTGTTTTTT.

About this clone itself: The sample carries other DNA sequences with the same CDR3. The chain uses TRBV5-4 and TRBJ2-1; possibly TRBD1 for D (6 bases). Germline CDR1 SGHNT, CDR2 YYREEE (reference sequence). There are 13 residues in the CDR3. V dropped 2 bases and J dropped 6 bases, with 9 bases sitting between them. DNA for the CDR3: TGTGCCAGCAGCTTACGAGGGGGCAATGAGCAGTTCTTC. Its translation: CASSLRGGNEQFF.

This clone was detected only a few times. The chain links TRBV5-5 to TRBJ1-3, with 7 bases identical to TRBD1. V shed 3 bases and J 8 bases; nucleotides not matched to a gene: 17. The CDR3 is 17 residues long. Germline V lookup: CDR1 SGHKS, CDR2 YYEKEE (reference sequence). The CDR3 DNA reads TGTGCCAGCAGCTACCGGACAGGAAACGATCTAGGGTACACCATATATTTT. This encodes CASSYRTGNDLGYTIYF. Combining the CDR3 with reference TRBV5-5 and TRBJ1-3 gives the whole variable domain DAGVTQSPTHLIKTRGQQVTLRCSPISGHKSVSWYQQVLGQGPQFIFQYYEKEERGRGNFPDRFSARQFPNYSSELNVNALLLGDSALYLCASSYRTGNDLGYTIYFGEGSWLTVV.

This clone was detected once. CDR3: CASSLLASGRNSNNEQFF. In DNA form, the CDR3 reads TGTGCCAGCAGCTTACTCGCTAGCGGGAGGAATAGCAACAATGAGCAGTTCTTC. This chain connects TRBV5-5 to TRBJ2-1; 11 nucleotides match TRBD2. CDR3 length: 18 amino acids. Trimming took 2 bases from V and 5 from J; bases not matched to a gene: 12. CDR1 is SGHKS and CDR2 is YYEKEE in the germline V gene (reference sequence).

The chain couples TRBV11-3 to TRBJ2-7, with 8 bases aligning to TRBD2. This CDR3 is 15 amino acids long. Germline V lookup: CDR1 SGHNT, CDR2 YENEEA. V gave up 5 bases and J gave up 2 bases; unmatched junction bases: 8. DNA for the CDR3: TGTGCCAGCAGCGCACTGCTAGCGGGTCCCTACGAGCAGTACTTC. Translated, it gives CASSALLAGPYEQYF. Full variable domain (remainder filled in from reference TRBV11-3 and TRBJ2-7): EAGVVQSPRYKIIEKKQPVAFWCNPISGHNTLYWYLQNLGQGPELLIRYENEEAVDDSQLPKDRFSAERLKGVDSTLKIQPAELGDSAVYLCASSALLAGPYEQYFGPGTRLTVT.

The rearrangement uses TRBV6-2 or TRBV6-3 and TRBJ2-6, with D perhaps being TRBD1 or TRBD2 (5 bases each). The CDR3 runs to 18 residues. The germline gives CDR1 MNHEY, CDR2 SVGEGT. Deletions cut 7 bases from V and 0 bases from J, with 19 bases between. The CDR3 reads CASIPGSIGVSGANVLTF. CDR3 DNA: TGTGCCAGCATCCCGGGGTCGATAGGGGTCTCTGGGGCCAACGTCCTGACTTTC.

This chain joins TRBV3-1 (or the pseudogene TRBV3-2) and TRBJ1-1; D unclear. Per germline, CDR1 LGHDT and CDR2 YNNKEL (reference sequence). The CDR3 sequence is 15 residues long. V shed 4 bases and J shed 4 bases, with 16 bases lying between them. The CDR3 bases are TGTGCCAGCAGCCCCTATAGCGTGGACTTCACTGAAGCTTTCTTT. Amino acid sequence: CASSPYSVDFTEAFF.